This TCR beta chain was recovered during a study of cytomegalovirus exposure and HLA in healthy donors. Study findings and constraints: Among immune exposure information, only CMV serostatus was available. The study listed roughly 160 cytomegalovirus-associated TCR beta chains. Association of a missense DCLRE1C variant with TCR beta V- and J-gene trimming was reported in a later analysis. Earlier analysis yielded a pattern in which most TCR beta V segments were productive about 90% or about 30% of the time.

PCR employed 60 Vbeta and 13 Jbeta primers. TCRdb's copy holds only in-frame clones and misses some; the assay was immunoSEQ multiplex PCR. The sample has under 200,000 clones; approximately 80% are singletons. This CDR3 is 13 amino acids long. With 5 bases clipped from V and 5 bases from J, the junction kept 5 bases outside the gene matches. Germline assignment: CDR1 WNHNN and CDR2 SYGVQD (reference sequence). A remark on this clone: What it recognizes is unknown.

The chain recombines TRBV10-1 with TRBJ1-1, with 7 bases lining up with TRBD1. The sample comprised PBMCs. The TCR was taken from a male donor in good health and CMV-seropositive. CDR3: CASSFEGATEAFF. The CDR3 coding sequence is TGCGCCAGCAGTTTTGAGGGGGCTACTGAAGCTTTCTTT.